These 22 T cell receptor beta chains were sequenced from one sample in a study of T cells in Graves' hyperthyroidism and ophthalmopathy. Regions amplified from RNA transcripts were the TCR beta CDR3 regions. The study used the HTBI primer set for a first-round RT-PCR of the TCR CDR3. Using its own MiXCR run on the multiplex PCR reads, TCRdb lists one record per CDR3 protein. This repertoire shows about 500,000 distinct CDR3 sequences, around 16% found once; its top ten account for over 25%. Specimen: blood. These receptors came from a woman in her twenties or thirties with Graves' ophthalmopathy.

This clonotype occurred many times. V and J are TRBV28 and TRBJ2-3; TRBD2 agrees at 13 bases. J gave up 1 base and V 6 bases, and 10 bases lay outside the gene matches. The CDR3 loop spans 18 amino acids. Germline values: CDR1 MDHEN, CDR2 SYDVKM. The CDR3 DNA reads TGTGCCAGCAGCTGGGGATGGACTAGCGGGAGCGGCACAGATACGCAGTATTTT. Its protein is CASSWGWTSGSGTDTQYF.

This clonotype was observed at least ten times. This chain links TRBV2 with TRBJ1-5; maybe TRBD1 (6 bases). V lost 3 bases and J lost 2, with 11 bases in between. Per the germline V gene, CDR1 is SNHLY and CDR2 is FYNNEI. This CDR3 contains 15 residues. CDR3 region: CASSEGRTGNQPQHF. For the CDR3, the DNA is TGTGCCAGCAGTGAGGGAAGGACAGGCAATCAGCCCCAGCATTTT.

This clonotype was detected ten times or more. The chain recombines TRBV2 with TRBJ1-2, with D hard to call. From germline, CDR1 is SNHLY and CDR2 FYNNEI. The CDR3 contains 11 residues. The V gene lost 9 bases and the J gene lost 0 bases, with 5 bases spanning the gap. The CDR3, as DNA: TGTGCCAGTACAGCTAACTATGGCTACACCTTC. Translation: CASTANYGYTF.

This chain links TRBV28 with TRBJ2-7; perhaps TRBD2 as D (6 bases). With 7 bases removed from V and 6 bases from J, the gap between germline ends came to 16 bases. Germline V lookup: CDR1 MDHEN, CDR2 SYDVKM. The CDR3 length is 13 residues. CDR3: CASTPGVVREQYF. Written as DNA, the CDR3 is TGTGCCAGCACTCCGGGAGTGGTTCGCGAGCAGTACTTC.

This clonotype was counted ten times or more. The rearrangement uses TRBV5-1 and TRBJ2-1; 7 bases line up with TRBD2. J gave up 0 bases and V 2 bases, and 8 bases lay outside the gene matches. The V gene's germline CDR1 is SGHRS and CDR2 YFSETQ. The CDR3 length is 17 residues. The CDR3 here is CASSLAGMGSSYNEQFF. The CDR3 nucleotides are TGCGCCAGCAGCTTAGCGGGAATGGGAAGCTCCTACAATGAGCAGTTCTTC.

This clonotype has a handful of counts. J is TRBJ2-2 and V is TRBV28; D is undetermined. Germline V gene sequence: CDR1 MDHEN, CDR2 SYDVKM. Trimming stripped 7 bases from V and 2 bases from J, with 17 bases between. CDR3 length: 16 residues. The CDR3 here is CASTFSVTLNTGELFF. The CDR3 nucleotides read TGTGCCAGCACATTTTCCGTGACTCTCAACACCGGGGAGCTGTTTTTT.

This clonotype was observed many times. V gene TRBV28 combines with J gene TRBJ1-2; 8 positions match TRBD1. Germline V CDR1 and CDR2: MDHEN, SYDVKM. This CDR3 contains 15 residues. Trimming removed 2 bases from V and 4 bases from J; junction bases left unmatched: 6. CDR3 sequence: CASSLGQGILYGYTF. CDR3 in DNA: TGTGCCAGCAGTTTAGGACAGGGTATTCTCTATGGCTACACCTTC.

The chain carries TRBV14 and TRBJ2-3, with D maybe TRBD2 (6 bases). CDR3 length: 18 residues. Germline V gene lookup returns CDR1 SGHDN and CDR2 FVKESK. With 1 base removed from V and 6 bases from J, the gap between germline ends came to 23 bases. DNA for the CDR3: TGTGCCAGCAGCCAAGGCCGCGGGACCTGGACAATGGCGGATACGCAGTATTTT. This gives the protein CASSQGRGTWTMADTQYF.

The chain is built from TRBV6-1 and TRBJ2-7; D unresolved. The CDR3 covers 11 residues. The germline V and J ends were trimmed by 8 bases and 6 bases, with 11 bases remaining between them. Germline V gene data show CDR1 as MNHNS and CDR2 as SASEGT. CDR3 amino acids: CASQGPGEQYF. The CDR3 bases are TGTGCCAGCCAAGGTCCCGGCGAGCAGTACTTC.

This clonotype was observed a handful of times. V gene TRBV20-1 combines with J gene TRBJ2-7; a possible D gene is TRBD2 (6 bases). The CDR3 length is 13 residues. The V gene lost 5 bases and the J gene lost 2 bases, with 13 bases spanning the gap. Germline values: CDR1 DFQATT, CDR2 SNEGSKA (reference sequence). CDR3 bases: TGCAGTGCTTTCGGGACTGGAGCCTACGAGCAGTACTTC. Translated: CSAFGTGAYEQYF.

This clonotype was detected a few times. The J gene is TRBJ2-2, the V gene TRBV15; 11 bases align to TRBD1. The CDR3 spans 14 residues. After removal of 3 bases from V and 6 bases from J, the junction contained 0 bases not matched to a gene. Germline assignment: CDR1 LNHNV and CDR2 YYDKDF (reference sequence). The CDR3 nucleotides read TGTGCCACCAGCAGGGACAGGGGGCCCGGGGAGCTGTTTTTT. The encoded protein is CATSRDRGPGELFF.

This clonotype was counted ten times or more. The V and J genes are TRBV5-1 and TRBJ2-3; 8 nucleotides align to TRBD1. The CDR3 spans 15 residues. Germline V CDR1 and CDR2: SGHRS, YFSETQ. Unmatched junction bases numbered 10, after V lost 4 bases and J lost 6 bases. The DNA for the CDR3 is TGCGCCAGCAGCCCTTCGTCAGGGGGCGGGGATACGCAGTATTTT. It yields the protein CASSPSSGGGDTQYF.

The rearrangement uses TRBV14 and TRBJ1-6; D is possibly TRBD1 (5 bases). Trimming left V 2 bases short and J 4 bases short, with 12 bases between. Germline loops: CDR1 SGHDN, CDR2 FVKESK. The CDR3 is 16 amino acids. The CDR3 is CASSQTRTPYNSPLHF. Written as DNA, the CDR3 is TGTGCCAGCAGCCAAACAAGGACACCATATAATTCACCCCTCCACTTT.

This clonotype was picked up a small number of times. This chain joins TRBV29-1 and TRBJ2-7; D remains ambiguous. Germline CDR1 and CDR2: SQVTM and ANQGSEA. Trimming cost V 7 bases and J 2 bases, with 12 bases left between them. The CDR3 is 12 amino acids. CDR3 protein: CSAYTETYEQYF. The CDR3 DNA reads TGCAGCGCCTATACAGAGACCTACGAGCAGTACTTC.

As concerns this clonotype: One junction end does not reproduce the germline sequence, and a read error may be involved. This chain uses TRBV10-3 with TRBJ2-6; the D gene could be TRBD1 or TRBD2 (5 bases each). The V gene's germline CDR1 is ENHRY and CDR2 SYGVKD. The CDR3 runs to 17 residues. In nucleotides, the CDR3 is TGTGCCATCAGTGGGAGGATGGGCAGGGCTGGGGCCGACGTCCTGACTTTC. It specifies CAISGRMGRAGADVLTF.

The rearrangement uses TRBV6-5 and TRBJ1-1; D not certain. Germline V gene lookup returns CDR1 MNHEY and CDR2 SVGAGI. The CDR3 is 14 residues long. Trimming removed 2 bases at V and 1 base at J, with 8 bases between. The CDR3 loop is CASSYGPPNTEAFF. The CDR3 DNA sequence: TGTGCCAGCAGTTACGGGCCCCCGAACACTGAAGCTTTCTTT.

CDR3 coding DNA: TGTGCCAGCAGCGGGACAGTGCTCAATGAGCAGTTCTTC. The encoded protein is CASSGTVLNEQFF. This rearrangement joins TRBV6-1 to TRBJ2-1; 7 bases agree with TRBD1. There are 13 residues in the CDR3. V shed 6 bases and J 6 bases; nucleotides not matched to a gene: 5. Germline-derived CDR1 and CDR2 are MNHNS and SASEGT.

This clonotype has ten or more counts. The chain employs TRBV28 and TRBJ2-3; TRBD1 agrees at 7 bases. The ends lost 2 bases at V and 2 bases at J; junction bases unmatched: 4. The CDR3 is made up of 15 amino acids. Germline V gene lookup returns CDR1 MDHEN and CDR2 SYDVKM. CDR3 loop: CASSLGTAITDTQYF. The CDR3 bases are TGTGCCAGCAGTTTAGGGACAGCCATCACAGATACGCAGTATTTT.

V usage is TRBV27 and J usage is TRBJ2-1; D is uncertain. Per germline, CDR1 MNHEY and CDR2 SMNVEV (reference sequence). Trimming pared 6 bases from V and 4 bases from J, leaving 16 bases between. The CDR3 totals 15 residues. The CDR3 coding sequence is TGTGCCAGCAGAATATTCTCCGGGCAGTACAATGAGCAGTTCTTC. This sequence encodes CASRIFSGQYNEQFF.

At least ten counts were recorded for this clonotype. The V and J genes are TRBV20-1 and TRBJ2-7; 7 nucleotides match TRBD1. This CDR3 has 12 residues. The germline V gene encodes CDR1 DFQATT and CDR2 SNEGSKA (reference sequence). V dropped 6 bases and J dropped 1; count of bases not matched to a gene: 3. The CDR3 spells CSAWTGSYEQYF. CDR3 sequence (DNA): TGCAGTGCGTGGACAGGTTCCTACGAGCAGTACTTC.

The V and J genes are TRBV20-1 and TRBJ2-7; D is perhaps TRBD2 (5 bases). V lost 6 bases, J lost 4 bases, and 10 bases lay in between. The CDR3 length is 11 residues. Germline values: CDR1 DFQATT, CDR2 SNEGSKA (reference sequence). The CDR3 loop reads CSAISGYEQYF. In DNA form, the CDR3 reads TGCAGTGCCATAAGCGGATACGAGCAGTACTTC.

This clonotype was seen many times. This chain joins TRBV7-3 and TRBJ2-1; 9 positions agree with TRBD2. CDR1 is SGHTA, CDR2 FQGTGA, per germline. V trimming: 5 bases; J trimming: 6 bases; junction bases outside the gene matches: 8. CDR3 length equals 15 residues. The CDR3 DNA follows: TGTGCCAGCAGCCCTTATTCTAGCGGGATCAATGAGCAGTTCTTC. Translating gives CASSPYSSGINEQFF.